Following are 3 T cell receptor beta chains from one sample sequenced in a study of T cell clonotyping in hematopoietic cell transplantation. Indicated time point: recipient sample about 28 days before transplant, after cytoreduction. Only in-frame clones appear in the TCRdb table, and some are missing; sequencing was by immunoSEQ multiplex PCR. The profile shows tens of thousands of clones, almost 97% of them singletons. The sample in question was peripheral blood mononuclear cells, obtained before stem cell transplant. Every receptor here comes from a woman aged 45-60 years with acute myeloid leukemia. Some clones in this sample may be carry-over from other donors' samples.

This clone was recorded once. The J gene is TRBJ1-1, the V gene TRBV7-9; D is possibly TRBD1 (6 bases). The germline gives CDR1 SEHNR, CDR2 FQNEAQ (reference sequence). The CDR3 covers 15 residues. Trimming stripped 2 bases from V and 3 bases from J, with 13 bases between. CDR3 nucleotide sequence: TGTGCCAGCAGCTTAAGTCCGGGGGCCGACACTGAAGCTTTCTTT. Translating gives CASSLSPGADTEAFF. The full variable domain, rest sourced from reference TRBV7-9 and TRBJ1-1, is DTGVSQNPRHKITKRGQNVTFRCDPISEHNRLYWYRQTLGQGPEFLTYFQNEAQLEKSRLLSDRFSAERPKGSFSTLEIQRTEQGDSAMYLCASSLSPGADTEAFFGQGTRLTVV.

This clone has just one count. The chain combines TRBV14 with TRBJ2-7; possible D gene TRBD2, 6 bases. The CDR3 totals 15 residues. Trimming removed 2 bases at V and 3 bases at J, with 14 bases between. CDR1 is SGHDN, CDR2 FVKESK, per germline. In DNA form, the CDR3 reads TGTGCCAGCAGCCAACCCGGGACTGGGATCTACGAGCAGTACTTC. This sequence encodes CASSQPGTGIYEQYF.

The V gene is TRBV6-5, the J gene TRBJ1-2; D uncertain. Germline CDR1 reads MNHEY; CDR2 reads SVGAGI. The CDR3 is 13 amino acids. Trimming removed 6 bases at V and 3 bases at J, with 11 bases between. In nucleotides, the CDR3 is TGTGCCAGCAGCCGAGACACTGACTATGGCTACACCTTC. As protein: CASSRDTDYGYTF.